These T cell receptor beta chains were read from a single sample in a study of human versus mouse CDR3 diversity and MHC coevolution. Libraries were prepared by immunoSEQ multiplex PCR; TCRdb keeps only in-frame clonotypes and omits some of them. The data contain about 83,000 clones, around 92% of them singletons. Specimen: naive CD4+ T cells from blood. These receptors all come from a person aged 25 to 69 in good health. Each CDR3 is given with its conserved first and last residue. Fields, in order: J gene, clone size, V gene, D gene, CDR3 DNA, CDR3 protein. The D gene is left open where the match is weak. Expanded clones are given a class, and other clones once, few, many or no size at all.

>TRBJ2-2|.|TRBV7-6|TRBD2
TGTGCCAGCAGCCGATTCGGACTAGCGGGAGCAGCCGGGGAGCTGTTTTTT
CASSRFGLAGAAGELFF
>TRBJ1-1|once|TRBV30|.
TGTGCCTGGAGAACTTCTGGGAGTGTCCGAGGAGCAGAAAAAGCTTTCTTT
CAWRTSGSVRGAEKAFF
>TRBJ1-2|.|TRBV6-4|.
TGTGCCAGCAGTGACGTCGGCAGGGGAATCTATGGCTACACCTTC
CASSDVGRGIYGYTF
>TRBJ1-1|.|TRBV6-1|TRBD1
TGTGCCAGCAGTGGAGCTTGGACAGGGGCAATGAACACTGAAGCTTTCTTT
CASSGAWTGAMNTEAFF
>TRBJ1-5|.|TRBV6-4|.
TGTGCCAGCAGCTTCAATCAGCCCCAGCATTTT
CASSFNQPQHF
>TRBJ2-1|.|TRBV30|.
TGTGCCTGGAGTGTATCAGGTACTCAGTTCTTC
CAWSVSGTQFF
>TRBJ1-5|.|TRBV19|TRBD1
TGTGCCAGTAGTATGACAGGGAACAATCAGCCCCAGCATTTT
CASSMTGNNQPQHF
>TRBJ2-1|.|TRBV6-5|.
TGTGCCAGCACCTTCCACAATGAGCAGTTCTTC
CASTFHNEQFF
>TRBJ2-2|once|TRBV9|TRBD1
TGTGCCAGCAGTCCCGGGACAGGGGGCGCGGACACCGGGGAGCTGTTTTTT
CASSPGTGGADTGELFF
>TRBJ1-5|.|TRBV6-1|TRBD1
TGTGCCAGCAGTGAAAGGACAGGGGGGCAGCCCCAGCATTTT
CASSERTGGQPQHF
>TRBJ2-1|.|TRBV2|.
TGTGCCAGCAGTGCGGGATCGAGATCGTTCTTC
CASSAGSRSFF
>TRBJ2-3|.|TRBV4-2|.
TGTGCCAGCAGCCAAGGATTAGGAGGGGTCATCACAGATACGCAGTATTTT
CASSQGLGGVITDTQYF
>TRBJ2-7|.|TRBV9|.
TGTGCCAGCAGCGGGGGCGATTACGAGCAGTACTTC
CASSGGDYEQYF
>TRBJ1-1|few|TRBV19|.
TGTGCCAGTCATGCAGGCTACACTGAAGCTTTCTTT
CASHAGYTEAFF
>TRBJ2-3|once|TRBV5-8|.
TGTGCCAGCAGCTTCCGGAGTAGCACAGATACGCAGTATTTT
CASSFRSSTDTQYF
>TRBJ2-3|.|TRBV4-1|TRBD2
TGCGTCAGCAGCCAAGATCGATGGACTAGCGGAACCACAGATACGCAGTATTTT
CVSSQDRWTSGTTDTQYF
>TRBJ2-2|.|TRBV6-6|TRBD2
TGTGCCAGCCAAACTCGGGGGGACCACACCGGGGAGCTGTTTTTT
CASQTRGDHTGELFF
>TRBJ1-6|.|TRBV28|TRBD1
TGTGCCAGCAGTGTCTCACAGGGGACTAATTCACCCCTCCACTTT
CASSVSQGTNSPLHF
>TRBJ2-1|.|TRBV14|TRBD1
TGTGCCAGCAGCACCCGGGACAGGGGAGACAATGAGCAGTTCTTC
CASSTRDRGDNEQFF
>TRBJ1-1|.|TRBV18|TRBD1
TGTGCCAGCTCACCTATGGGGACAGGGAACACTGAAGCTTTCTTT
CASSPMGTGNTEAFF
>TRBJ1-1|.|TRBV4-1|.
TGCGCCAGCAGCCAAGATCGAGGAGGCACTGAAGCTTTCTTT
CASSQDRGGTEAFF
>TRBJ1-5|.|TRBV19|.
TGTGCCAGTAGTCCCCAATCGTGGGCTGGTAACTCTGGCAATCAGCCCCAGCATTTT
CASSPQSWAGNSGNQPQHF
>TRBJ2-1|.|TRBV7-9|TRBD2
TGTGCCAGCAAGGAGGCGAGCGGGAGGCGGGATGAGCAGTTCTTC
CASKEASGRRDEQFF
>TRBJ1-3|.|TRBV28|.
TGTGCCAGCACAGGCTCTGGAAACACCATATATTTT
CASTGSGNTIYF
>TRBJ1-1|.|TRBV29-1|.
TGCAGCGTGACCGGCAGGGGGAACACTGAAGCTTTCTTT
CSVTGRGNTEAFF
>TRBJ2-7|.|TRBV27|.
TGTGCCAGCAGTTCACTAGTCAACCACGAGCAGTACTTC
CASSSLVNHEQYF
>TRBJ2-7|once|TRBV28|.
TGTGGTACGGGTGGTTCCCCCTACGGGCAGTACTTC
CGTGGSPYGQYF
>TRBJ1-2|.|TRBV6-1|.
TGTGCCAGCAGTGAACCCCGAGAACTACGGGGCTACACCTTC
CASSEPRELRGYTF